This entry describes one TCR beta chain. There are 16 residues in the CDR3. J gave up 7 bases and V 0 bases, and 3 bases lay outside the gene matches. Germline assignment: CDR1 LGHNA and CDR2 YSLEER. This record belongs to a study of shared clonotypes between healthy human individuals. A deep-level run was used for the assay. The data were produced by immunoSEQ multiplex PCR, yet TCRdb's version contains in-frame clones alone and is incomplete. The sample lists 1,400,000 or so clones, 98% occurring once. The sample consisted of naive CD4+ T cells sorted from blood. Noted subset: CD45RA+ positively selected. The rearrangement uses TRBV4-3 and TRBJ2-1, with 13 bases fitting TRBD2. This receptor was obtained from a man aged 25 to 40 in good health. This chain's CDR3 is CASSQEGLAGENEQFF. As DNA, the CDR3 is TGCGCCAGCAGCCAAGAAGGACTAGCGGGAGAAAATGAGCAGTTCTTC.